A single sample gave rise to the 21 T cell receptor beta chains below, sequenced in a study of cytotoxic CD8 clonotypes in ibrutinib-treated CLL. Assay: immunoSEQ multiplex PCR; the TCRdb copy retains only in-frame clones and omits some. This table holds about 140,000 clones, about 72% found once. The starting material was PBMCs, obtained after 12 months of ibrutinib treatment. All receptors derive from a human donor with chronic lymphocytic leukemia.

The CDR3: CASSSSGRAGYNEQFF. In DNA, the CDR3 is TGTGCCAGCAGCTCTAGCGGGAGGGCCGGATACAATGAGCAGTTCTTC. V is TRBV7-9 and J is TRBJ2-1; TRBD2 matches at 12 bases. CDR3 length: 16 residues. After removal of 4 bases from V and 4 bases from J, the junction contained 5 bases not matched to a gene. Per the germline V gene, CDR1 is SEHNR and CDR2 is FQNEAQ (reference sequence).

This clone was seen just once. The CDR3 region has the DNA TGTGCCAGTAGTATACGCTTTAGCTCCTACAATGAGCAGTTCTTC. Amino acid sequence: CASSIRFSSYNEQFF. The V gene is TRBV19, the J gene TRBJ2-1; D is unresolved. Trimming pared 2 bases from V and 0 bases from J, leaving 8 bases between. This CDR3 comprises 15 residues. CDR1 and CDR2 (germline): LNHDA, SQIVND (reference sequence).

V and J are TRBV2 and TRBJ2-7; D unclear. The length of the CDR3 is 11 residues. CDR1 and CDR2 from the germline V gene are SNHLY and FYNNEI. V gave up 4 bases and J gave up 4 bases, with 5 bases separating them. CDR3 residues: CASSVWYEQYF. DNA for the CDR3: TGTGCCAGCAGTGTATGGTACGAGCAGTACTTC.

This clone was seen a single time. This chain joins TRBV11-3 and TRBJ2-1; D ambiguous. Germline lookup yields CDR1 SGHNT and CDR2 YENEEA. The CDR3 extends over 15 amino acids. Trimming pared 5 bases from V and 4 bases from J, leaving 15 bases between. The CDR3 spells CASSMRPLPYNEQFF. The DNA for the CDR3 is TGTGCCAGCAGCATGAGGCCCCTCCCGTACAATGAGCAGTTCTTC.

The count of this clone is one. This rearrangement joins TRBV6-5 to TRBJ2-7, with D possibly TRBD1 on 6 matching bases. Germline V gene lookup returns CDR1 MNHEY and CDR2 SVGAGI. V was pared by 0 bases and J by 1 base, with 10 bases between. This CDR3 is built from 15 residues. CDR3 in amino acids: CASSYSQGSSYEQYF. CDR3 nucleotides: TGTGCCAGCAGTTACTCGCAGGGGTCGTCCTACGAGCAGTACTTC.

V and J are TRBV18 and TRBJ2-7; tentative D call: TRBD2 (7 bases). This CDR3 comprises 16 residues. V lost 1 base and J 0 bases, leaving 13 bases between the germline ends. In germline, CDR1 is KGHSH, CDR2 LQKENI. CDR3 DNA: TGTGCCAGCTCACCACGGGAGGGGGGCCCCTCCTACGAGCAGTACTTC. As protein: CASSPREGGPSYEQYF.

The chain joins TRBV4-1 to TRBJ2-1; D unclear. Trimming stripped 2 bases from V and 4 bases from J, with 0 bases between. Germline CDR1 and CDR2: MGHRA and YSYEKL. The length of the CDR3 is 11 residues. The CDR3 sequence: CASSQYNEQFF. For the CDR3, the DNA is TGCGCCAGCAGCCAATACAATGAGCAGTTCTTC.

The V call is TRBV5-6, the J call TRBJ2-5; the D gene is possibly TRBD2 (5 bases). Per germline, CDR1 SGHDT and CDR2 YYEEEE. This CDR3 has 16 residues. Trimming stripped 4 bases from V and 5 bases from J, with 21 bases between. CDR3 DNA sequence: TGTGCCAGCAGCCCCCGGAGGAGCTTTTCTACGGAGACCCAGTACTTC. It is translated as CASSPRRSFSTETQYF.

This rearrangement joins TRBV6-5 to TRBJ2-3; D call uncertain. V was shortened by 2 bases and J by 0 bases, with 9 bases between the two germline ends. The CDR3 loop spans 15 amino acids. Germline CDR1 reads MNHEY; CDR2 reads SVGAGI. CDR3 amino acids: CASSYGSTSTDTQYF. CDR3 nucleotides: TGTGCCAGCAGTTACGGCAGTACTAGCACAGATACGCAGTATTTT.

This clone turned up a few times. The V call is TRBV7-8, the J call TRBJ1-2, with a weak D call TRBD1 (6 bases). Trimming pared 5 bases from V and 2 bases from J, leaving 9 bases between. The CDR3 sequence is 13 residues long. The germline CDR1 and CDR2 sequences are SGHVS and FQNEAQ. This CDR3 reads CASSPGQNYGYTF. The CDR3, as DNA: TGTGCCAGCAGCCCAGGACAGAACTATGGCTACACCTTC.

In DNA form, the CDR3 reads TGTGCCAGCAGCGCAGGGTCTCTAAACACCATATATTTT. It yields the protein CASSAGSLNTIYF. This chain links TRBV5-6 with TRBJ1-3, with D perhaps TRBD1 (5 bases). This CDR3 has 13 amino acids. The V end lost 4 bases, the J end lost 6 bases, and 11 bases lay between the germline ends. CDR1 is SGHDT, CDR2 YYEEEE, per germline.

This rearrangement joins TRBV18 to TRBJ2-7; D gene ambiguous. The CDR3 loop spans 14 amino acids. The germline V and J ends were trimmed by 4 bases and 3 bases, with 13 bases remaining between them. The germline CDR1 and CDR2 sequences are KGHSH and LQKENI. The CDR3 coding sequence is TGTGCCAGCTCACTACGGACGTCGAACTACGAGCAGTACTTC. This encodes CASSLRTSNYEQYF.

V is TRBV5-1 and J is TRBJ2-7, with D perhaps TRBD1 or TRBD2 (5 bases each). CDR3 length: 14 amino acids. Between the trimmed V and J ends, which lost 4 bases and 2 bases, there was a span of 13 bases. Germline CDR1 reads SGHRS; CDR2 reads YFSETQ. CDR3 region: CASSLRDGPYEQYF. The CDR3 bases are TGCGCCAGCAGCCTCCGGGACGGACCCTACGAGCAGTACTTC.

This clone came up a few times. This sequence joins TRBV4-2 and TRBJ2-7, with 7 bases lining up with TRBD1. Germline V CDR1 and CDR2: LGHNA, YNFKEQ. Germline trimming cut 5 bases from V and 0 bases from J; bases unmatched to any gene: 7. There are 15 residues in the CDR3. CDR3 in amino acids: CASSFYRGSSYEQYF. CDR3 DNA sequence: TGTGCCAGCAGCTTCTACAGGGGTAGCTCCTACGAGCAGTACTTC.

J is TRBJ1-6 and V is TRBV7-3; D not certain. The germline CDR1 and CDR2 sequences are SGHTA and FQGTGA. The CDR3 is made up of 13 amino acids. Deletions cut 1 base from V and 10 bases from J, with 8 bases between. As DNA, the CDR3 is TGTGCCAGCAGCTTAAACGCACGATCACCCCTCCACTTT. This translates into CASSLNARSPLHF.

This chain joins TRBV4-3 and TRBJ1-2; D call uncertain. CDR1 and CDR2 from the germline V gene are LGHNA and YSLEER. V lost 0 bases to trimming and J lost 3 bases, with 11 bases between them. This CDR3 contains 15 residues. CDR3 sequence (DNA): TGCGCCAGCAGCCAAGACTTATTTGAGGACTATGGCTACACCTTC. It is translated as CASSQDLFEDYGYTF.

This chain uses TRBV7-9 with TRBJ1-4; 8 nucleotides align to TRBD1. J gave up 7 bases and V 6 bases, and 10 bases lay outside the gene matches. This CDR3 has 15 amino acids. CDR1 SEHNR and CDR2 FQNEAQ come from the germline V gene (reference sequence). The CDR3, as DNA: TGTGCCAGCAGATATACAGGGGGTTCTAGTGAAAAACTGTTTTTT. Its translation is CASRYTGGSSEKLFF.

The rearrangement uses TRBV5-1 and TRBJ2-1, with D unresolved. This CDR3 has 14 amino acids. Between the trimmed V and J ends, which lost 2 bases and 4 bases, there was a span of 10 bases. CDR1 and CDR2 from the germline V gene are SGHRS and YFSETQ. CDR3 amino acids: CASSFTTGYNEQFF. The CDR3 DNA reads as TGCGCCAGCAGCTTTACAACGGGTTACAATGAGCAGTTCTTC.

The chain carries TRBV9 and TRBJ2-2; D is possibly TRBD1 (6 bases). Trimming took 3 bases from V and 0 from J, leaving 15 bases between them. CDR1 SGDLS and CDR2 YYNGEE come from the germline V gene. The CDR3 has 17 amino acids. CDR3 sequence reads: CASSARLTGANTGELFF. The DNA for the CDR3 is TGTGCCAGCAGCGCCAGACTGACAGGTGCGAACACCGGGGAGCTGTTTTTT. The full variable domain, rest sourced from reference TRBV9 and TRBJ2-2, is DSGVTQTPKHLITATGQRVTLRCSPRSGDLSVYWYQQSLDQGLQFLIQYYNGEERAKGNILERFSAQQFPDLHSELNLSSLELGDSALYFCASSARLTGANTGELFFGEGSRLTVL.

This clone was found once. The chain couples TRBV29-1 to TRBJ1-4, with 7 bases fitting TRBD1. J lost 3 bases, V lost 7 bases, and 11 bases had no gene match. Germline values: CDR1 SQVTM, CDR2 ANQGSEA. The CDR3 is made up of 15 amino acids. The CDR3 coding sequence is TGCAGCGCCTCCCGGGGGGGGACAGCTAATGAAAAACTGTTTTTT. Its translation: CSASRGGTANEKLFF.

J is TRBJ2-1 and V is TRBV13; tentative D call: TRBD1 (5 bases). Germline values: CDR1 PRHDT, CDR2 FYEKMQ (reference sequence). The CDR3 runs 15 residues. Trimming removed 1 base at V and 15 bases at J, with 22 bases between. The CDR3 is CASSLAVGPDDSPFF. For the CDR3, the DNA is TGTGCCAGCAGCTTAGCGGTGGGGCCCGACGATAGCCCGTTCTTC.